The T cell receptor beta chain described here comes from a study of cytomegalovirus exposure and HLA in healthy donors. The study's findings and limits: TCR beta chains numbering under 200 were designated cytomegalovirus-associated. TRBV6-2, TRBV6-3 and some other V segments were excluded as indistinguishable.

The CDR3 has 15 amino acids. Germline V gene data show CDR1 as GTSNPN and CDR2 as SVGIG (reference sequence). V lost 3 bases and J 1 base, leaving 15 bases between the germline ends. PCR involved 60 Vbeta and 13 Jbeta primers. Clones were sequenced by immunoSEQ multiplex PCR, and TCRdb holds only the in-frame ones, with some missing. The data hold tens of thousands of clones, with over 55% observed a single time. Worth noting for this clone: Its antigen is as yet unknown.

Sequencing was performed on PBMCs. The sequence was obtained from a woman between 45 and 60 years old in good health and CMV-seropositive. The chain employs TRBV30 and TRBJ1-1; D unresolved. The chain's CDR3 is CAWRVLPNGNTEAFF. CDR3 bases: TGTGCCTGGAGGGTCCTACCAAATGGGAACACTGAAGCTTTCTTT.